The source of this T cell receptor beta chain is a study of T cells after yellow fever vaccination. General observations from the study: Clonotypes shared by both compartments, CD4 and CD8, made up a small share.

One entry per CDR3 protein results from TCRdb running MiXCR on the 5' RACE reads. Here the sample spans approximately 330,000 distinct CDR3 sequences, approximately 12% being singletons. To note about this clonotype: As yet, its antigen is unknown.

The CDR3 consists of 16 residues. The J segment lost 1 base and the V segment lost 0 bases, leaving 0 bases of the junction unmatched. The germline V gene has CDR1 SGDLS and CDR2 YYNGEE. The source of this sequence is a man between 18 and 29 years old who received the YFV17D yellow fever vaccine. The sample consisted of CD4+ T cells sorted from PBMCs, taken 15 days after the yellow fever booster vaccination. V is TRBV9 and J is TRBJ2-2; TRBD2 matches 10 bases. In DNA, the CDR3 is TGTGCCAGCAGCGTAGGACTAGCGGGGAACACCGGGGAGCTGTTTTTT. Residues: CASSVGLAGNTGELFF. The whole variable domain, remainder taken from reference TRBV9 and TRBJ2-2, is DSGVTQTPKHLITATGQRVTLRCSPRSGDLSVYWYQQSLDQGLQFLIQYYNGEERAKGNILERFSAQQFPDLHSELNLSSLELGDSALYFCASSVGLAGNTGELFFGEGSRLTVL.